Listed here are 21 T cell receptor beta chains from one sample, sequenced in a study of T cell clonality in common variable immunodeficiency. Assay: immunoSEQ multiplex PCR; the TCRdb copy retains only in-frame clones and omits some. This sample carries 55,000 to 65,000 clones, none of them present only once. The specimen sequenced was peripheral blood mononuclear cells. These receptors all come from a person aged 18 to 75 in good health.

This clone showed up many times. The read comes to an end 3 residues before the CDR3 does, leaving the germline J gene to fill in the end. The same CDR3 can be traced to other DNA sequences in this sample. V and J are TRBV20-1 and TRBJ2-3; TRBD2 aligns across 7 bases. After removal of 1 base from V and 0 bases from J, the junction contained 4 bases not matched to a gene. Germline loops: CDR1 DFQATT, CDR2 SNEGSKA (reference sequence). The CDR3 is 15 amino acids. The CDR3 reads CSARGGGVSTDTQYF. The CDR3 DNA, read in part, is TGCAGTGCTAGAGGGGGAGGGGTTAGCACAGATACG.

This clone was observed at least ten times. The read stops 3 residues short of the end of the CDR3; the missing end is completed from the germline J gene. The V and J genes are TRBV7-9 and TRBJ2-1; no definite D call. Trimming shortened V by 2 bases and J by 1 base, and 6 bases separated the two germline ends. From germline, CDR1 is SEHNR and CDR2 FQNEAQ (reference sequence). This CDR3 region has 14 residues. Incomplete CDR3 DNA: TGTGCCAGCAGCTTACAGGATTCCTACAATGAG. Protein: CASSLQDSYNE. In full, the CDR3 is CASSLQDSYNEQFF.

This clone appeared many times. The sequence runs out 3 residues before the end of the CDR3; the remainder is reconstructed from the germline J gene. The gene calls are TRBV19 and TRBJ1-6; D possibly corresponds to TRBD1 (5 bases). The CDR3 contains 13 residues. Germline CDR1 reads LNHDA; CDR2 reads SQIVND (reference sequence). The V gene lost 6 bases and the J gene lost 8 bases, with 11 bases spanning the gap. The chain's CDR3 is CASRIRGDSPLHF. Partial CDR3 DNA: TGTGCCAGTAGGATTCGAGGGGATTCACCC.

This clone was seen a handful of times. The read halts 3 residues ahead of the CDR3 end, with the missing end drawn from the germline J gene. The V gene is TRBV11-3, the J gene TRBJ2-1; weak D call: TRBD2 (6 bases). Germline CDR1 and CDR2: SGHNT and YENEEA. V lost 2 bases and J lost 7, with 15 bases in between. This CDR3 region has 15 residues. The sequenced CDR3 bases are TGTGCCAGCAGCTTAAGGCAGGAGGGGTTGAATGAG. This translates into CASSLRQEGLNE. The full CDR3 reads CASSLRQEGLNEQFF.

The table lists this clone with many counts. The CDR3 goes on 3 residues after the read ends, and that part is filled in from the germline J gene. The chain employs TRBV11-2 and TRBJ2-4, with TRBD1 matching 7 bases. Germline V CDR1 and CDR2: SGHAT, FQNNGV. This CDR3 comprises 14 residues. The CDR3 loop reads CASSHKRQGGIQYF. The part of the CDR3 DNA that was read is TGTGCCAGCAGCCATAAGCGACAGGGCGGTATT. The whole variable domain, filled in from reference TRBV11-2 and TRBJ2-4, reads EAGVAQSPRYKIIEKRQSVAFWCNPISGHATLYWYQQILGQGPKLLIQFQNNGVVDDSQLPKDRFSAERLKGVDSTLKIQPAKLEDSAVYLCASSHKRQGGIQYFGAGTRLSVL.

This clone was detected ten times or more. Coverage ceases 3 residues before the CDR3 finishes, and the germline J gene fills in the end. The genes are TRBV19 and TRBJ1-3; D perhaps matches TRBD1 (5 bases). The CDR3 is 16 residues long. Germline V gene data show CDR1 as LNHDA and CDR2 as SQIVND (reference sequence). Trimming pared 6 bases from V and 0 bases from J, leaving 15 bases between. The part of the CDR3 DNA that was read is TGTGCCAGTAGCACGGGTGACAGCCGCTCTGGAAACACC. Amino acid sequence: CASSTGDSRSGNT. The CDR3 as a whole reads CASSTGDSRSGNTIYF.

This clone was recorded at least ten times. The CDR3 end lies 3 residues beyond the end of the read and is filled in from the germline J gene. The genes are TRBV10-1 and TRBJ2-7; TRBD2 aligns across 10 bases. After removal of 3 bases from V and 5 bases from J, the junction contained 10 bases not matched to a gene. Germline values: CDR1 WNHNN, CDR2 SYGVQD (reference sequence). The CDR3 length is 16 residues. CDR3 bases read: TGCGCCAGCAGTGAAAATCTACTAGCGGGGCGAGACGAG. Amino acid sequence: CASSENLLAGRDE. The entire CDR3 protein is CASSENLLAGRDEQYF.

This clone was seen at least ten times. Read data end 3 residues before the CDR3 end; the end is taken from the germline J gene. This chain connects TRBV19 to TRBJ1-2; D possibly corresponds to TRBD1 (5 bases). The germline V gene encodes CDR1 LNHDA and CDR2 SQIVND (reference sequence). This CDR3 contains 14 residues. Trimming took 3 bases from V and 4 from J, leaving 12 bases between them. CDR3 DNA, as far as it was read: TGTGCCAGTAGTATTTCAGGGCCAGGCTATGGC. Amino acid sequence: CASSISGPGYG. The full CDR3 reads CASSISGPGYGYTF.

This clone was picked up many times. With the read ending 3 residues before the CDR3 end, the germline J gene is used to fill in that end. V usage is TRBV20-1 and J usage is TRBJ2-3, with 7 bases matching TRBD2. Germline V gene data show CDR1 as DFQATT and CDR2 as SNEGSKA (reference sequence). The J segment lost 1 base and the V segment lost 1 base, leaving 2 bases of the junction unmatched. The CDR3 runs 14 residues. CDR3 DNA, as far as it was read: TGCAGTGCTAGAGTCACTAGCGGCACAGATACG. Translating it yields CSARVTSGTDT. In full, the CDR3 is CSARVTSGTDTQYF.

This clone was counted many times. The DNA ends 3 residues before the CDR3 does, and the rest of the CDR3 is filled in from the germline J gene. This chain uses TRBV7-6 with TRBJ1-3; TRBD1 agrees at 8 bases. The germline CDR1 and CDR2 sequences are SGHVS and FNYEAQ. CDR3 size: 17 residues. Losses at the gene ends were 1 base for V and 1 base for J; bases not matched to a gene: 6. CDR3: CASSLGPQGASGNTIYF. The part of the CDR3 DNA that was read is TGTGCCAGCAGCTTAGGTCCCCAGGGGGCGTCTGGAAACACC. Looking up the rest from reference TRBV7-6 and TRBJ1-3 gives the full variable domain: GAGVSQSPRYKVTKRGQDVALRCDPISGHVSLYWYRQALGQGPEFLTYFNYEAQQDKSGLPNDRFSAERPEGSISTLTIQRTEQRDSAMYRCASSLGPQGASGNTIYFGEGSWLTVV.

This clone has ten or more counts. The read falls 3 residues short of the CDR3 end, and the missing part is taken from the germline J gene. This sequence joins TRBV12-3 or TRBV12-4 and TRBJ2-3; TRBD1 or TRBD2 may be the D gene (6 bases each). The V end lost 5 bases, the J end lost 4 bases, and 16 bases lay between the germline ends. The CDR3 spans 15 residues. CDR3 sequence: CASSDRRAGSDTQYF. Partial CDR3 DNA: TGTGCCAGCAGTGACAGGAGGGCAGGCTCAGATACG.

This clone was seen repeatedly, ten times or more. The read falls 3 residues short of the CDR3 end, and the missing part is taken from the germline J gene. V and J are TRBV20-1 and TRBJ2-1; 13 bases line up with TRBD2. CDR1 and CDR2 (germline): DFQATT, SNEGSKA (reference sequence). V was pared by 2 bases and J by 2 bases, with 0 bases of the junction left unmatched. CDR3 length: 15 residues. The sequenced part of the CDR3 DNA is TGCAGTGCTAGAACTAGCGGGAGGGCCTACAATGAG. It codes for CSARTSGRAYNE. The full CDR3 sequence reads CSARTSGRAYNEQFF.

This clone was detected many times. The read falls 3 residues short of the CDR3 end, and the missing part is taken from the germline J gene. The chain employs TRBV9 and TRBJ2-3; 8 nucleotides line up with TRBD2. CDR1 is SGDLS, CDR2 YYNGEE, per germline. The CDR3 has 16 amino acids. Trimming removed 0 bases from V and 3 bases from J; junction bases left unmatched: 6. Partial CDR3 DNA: TGTGCCAGCAGCGTAGAAGATAGCGGGGTGACAGATACG. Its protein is CASSVEDSGVTDT. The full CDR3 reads CASSVEDSGVTDTQYF.

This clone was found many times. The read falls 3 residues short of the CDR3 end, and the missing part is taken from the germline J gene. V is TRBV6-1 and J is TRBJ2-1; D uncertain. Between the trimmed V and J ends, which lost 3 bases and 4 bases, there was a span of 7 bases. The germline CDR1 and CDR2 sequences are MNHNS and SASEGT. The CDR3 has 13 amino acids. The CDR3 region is CASSEYMYNEQFF. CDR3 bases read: TGTGCCAGCAGTGAGTACATGTACAATGAG.

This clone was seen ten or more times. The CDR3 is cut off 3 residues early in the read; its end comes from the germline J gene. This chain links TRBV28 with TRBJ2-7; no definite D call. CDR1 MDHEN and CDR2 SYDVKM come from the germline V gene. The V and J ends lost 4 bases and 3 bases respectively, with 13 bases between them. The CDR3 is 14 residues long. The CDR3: CASSSGSLSYEQYF. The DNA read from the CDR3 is TGTGCCAGCAGTTCCGGGTCTTTAAGCTACGAG.

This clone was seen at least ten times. CDR3 in amino acids: CASSQDFTTYEQYF. The sequenced CDR3 bases are TGCGCCAGCAGCCAAGATTTTACAACATACGAG. The chain uses TRBV4-1 and TRBJ2-7; D is undetermined. The missing CDR3 end, 3 residues past where the read stops, is filled in from the germline J gene. The CDR3 contains 14 residues. CDR1 and CDR2 (germline): MGHRA, YSYEKL. V lost 0 bases and J lost 4, with 10 bases in between.

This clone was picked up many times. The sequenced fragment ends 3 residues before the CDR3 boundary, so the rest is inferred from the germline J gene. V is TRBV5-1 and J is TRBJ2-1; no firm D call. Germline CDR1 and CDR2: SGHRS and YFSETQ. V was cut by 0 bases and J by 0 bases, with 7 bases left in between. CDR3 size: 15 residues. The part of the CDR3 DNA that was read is TGCGCCAGCAGCTTGGGCGGAACCTCCTACAATGAG. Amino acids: CASSLGGTSYNE. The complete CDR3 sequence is CASSLGGTSYNEQFF.

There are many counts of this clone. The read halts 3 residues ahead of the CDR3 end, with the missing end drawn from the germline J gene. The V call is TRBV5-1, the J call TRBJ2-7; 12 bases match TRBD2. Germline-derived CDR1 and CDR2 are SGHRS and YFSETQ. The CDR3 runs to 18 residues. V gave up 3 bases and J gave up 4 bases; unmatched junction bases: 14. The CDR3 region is CASSSSTSGSPPGYEQYF. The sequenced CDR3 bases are TGCGCCAGCAGCTCATCGACTAGCGGGAGCCCGCCGGGTTACGAG.

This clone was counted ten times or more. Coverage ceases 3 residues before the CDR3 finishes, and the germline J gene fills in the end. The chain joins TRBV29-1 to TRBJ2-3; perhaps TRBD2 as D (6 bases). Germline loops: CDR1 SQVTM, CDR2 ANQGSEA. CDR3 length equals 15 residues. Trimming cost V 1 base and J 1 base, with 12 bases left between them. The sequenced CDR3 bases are TGCAGCGTTGAAGGGCTAGCGAGAGGCACAGATACG. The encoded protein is CSVEGLARGTDT. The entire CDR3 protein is CSVEGLARGTDTQYF.

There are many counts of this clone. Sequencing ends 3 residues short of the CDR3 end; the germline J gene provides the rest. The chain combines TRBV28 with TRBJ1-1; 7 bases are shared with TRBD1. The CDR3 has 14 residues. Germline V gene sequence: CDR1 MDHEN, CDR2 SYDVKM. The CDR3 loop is CASSVLGGGLEAFF. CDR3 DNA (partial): TGTGCCAGCAGTGTTCTTGGAGGGGGCCTGGAA.

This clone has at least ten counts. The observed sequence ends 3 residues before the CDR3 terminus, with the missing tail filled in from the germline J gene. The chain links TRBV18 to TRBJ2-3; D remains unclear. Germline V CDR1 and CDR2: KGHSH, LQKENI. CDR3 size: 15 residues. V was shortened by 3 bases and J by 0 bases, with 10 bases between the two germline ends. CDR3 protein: CASSPASYSTDTQYF. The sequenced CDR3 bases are TGTGCCAGCTCACCGGCCAGTTATAGCACAGATACG.